This TCR beta chain was recorded in a study of blood T cell repertoires in COVID-19. As for the study in general: Donors in the United States, Italy and Spain gave samples during acute or convalescent COVID-19.

The study recruited people aged roughly 18 to 95 years across around 23 US areas. Within 2 weeks of study entry, exposed participants had contacted a PCR-confirmed or clinician-diagnosed COVID-19 case. Per the study methods: Amplifying reference gene primers gave estimates of nucleated cell counts. The data were produced by immunoSEQ multiplex PCR, yet TCRdb's version contains in-frame clones alone and is incomplete. The V and J calls and the clone size are those of that table, but D and trimming were determined from the DNA. The sample shows 130,000 to 150,000 clones, around 90% of them seen only once. The V and J ends lost 5 bases and 5 bases, in that order; junction bases with no gene match: 16. CDR1 and CDR2 (germline): MDHEN, SYDVKM. This CDR3 spans 17 amino acids.

The specimen sequenced was PBMCs or T cells enriched from blood (not recorded which). This rearrangement joins TRBV28 to TRBJ1-2; TRBD1 aligns across 8 bases. This clonotype was sampled from a middle-aged woman who had been exposed to COVID-19. The CDR3 reads CASSLPRTGTNLYGYTF. As DNA, the CDR3 is TGTGCCAGCAGTCTCCCCAGGACAGGGACGAATCTTTATGGCTACACCTTC.